This TCR beta chain emerged from a study of control samples from healthy donors and cancer patients. TCRdb's copy holds only in-frame clones and misses some; the assay was immunoSEQ multiplex PCR. The sample lists around 58,000 clones, roughly 95% occurring once. Germline-derived CDR1 and CDR2 are SGDLS and YYNGEE. J gave up 7 bases and V 0 bases, and 9 bases lay outside the gene matches. The CDR3 has 15 residues. Sequenced: blood. The clonotype comes from a woman younger than 35 in good health. The gene calls are TRBV9 and TRBJ2-7, with 8 bases matching TRBD1. The DNA of the CDR3 is TGTGCCAGCAGCGTAGGCCCCGGACAGGGATTAGAGCAGTACTTC. Amino acids: CASSVGPGQGLEQYF.